This T cell receptor (beta chain) stems from a study of Graves' ophthalmopathy and Graves' hyperthyroidism. Of note for this clonotype: The antigen is not known.

Trimming stripped 0 bases from V and 3 bases from J, with 15 bases between. Germline V CDR1 and CDR2: LGHNA, YSLEER. The CDR3 loop spans 17 amino acids. Under 3 months in duration, the ophthalmopathy in affected donors had moderate-to-severe activity, CAS ≥3 and NOSPECS ≥4. The sequenced template was RNA, covering the TCR beta CDR3 region. HTBI primers were employed in first-round RT-PCR, then a second-round multiplex PCR followed. MiXCR, applied by TCRdb to the multiplex PCR reads, yields one record per CDR3 protein. This table has 300,000 to 400,000 distinct CDR3 sequences, roughly 15% appearing once. Study-level points and caveats: The model forecast ophthalmopathy progression, reaching around 66% sensitivity and around 73% specificity.

The origin of this receptor is an adult man with Graves' ophthalmopathy. The sequenced sample was peripheral blood. This chain uses TRBV4-3 with TRBJ1-3; a possible D gene is TRBD1 (6 bases). CDR3 protein: CASSQERRGLNGNTIYF. CDR3 coding DNA: TGCGCCAGCAGCCAAGAACGGAGGGGGTTGAATGGAAACACCATATATTTT.